This T cell receptor beta chain comes out of a study of blood T cell repertoires in COVID-19. Turning to the study itself: Samples came from the United States, Italy and Spain, spanning acute and convalescent COVID-19.

The protocol was immunoSEQ multiplex PCR, while the TCRdb copy is restricted to in-frame clones and leaves out a portion. The table records 400,000 or so clones, 70% to 90% of them present only once. This CDR3 region has 13 residues. This sequence joins TRBV21-1 and TRBJ1-5. TRBV21-1 is given as a pseudogene. The receptor was isolated from a man between 18 and 29 years old with COVID-19, enrolled during active disease. The sequencing sample was made of peripheral blood. CDR3 amino acids: CASSKVRSRPQHF. The CDR3 DNA is TGTGCCAGCAGCAAAGTTCGTTCCCGGCCCCAGCATTTT.